The next 11 T cell receptor beta chains were all read from a single sample in a study of graft-versus-host responses after intestinal transplantation. The assay was immunoSEQ multiplex PCR, and TCRdb's table has in-frame clones only and misses some. In the table there are 85,000 to 100,000 clones, just over 90% of which are singletons. For these TCRs, the target antigens are not known. The material was unstimulated CD8+ T cells sorted from spleen or lymph node cells, obtained before intestinal transplant. The receptors were gathered from a human donor who received an intestinal transplant.

This clone came up once. The chain couples TRBV25-1 to TRBJ2-3, with D possibly TRBD2 on 6 matching bases. Germline CDR1 MGHDK, CDR2 SYGVNS. V shed 8 bases and J shed 6 bases, with 9 bases lying between them. The CDR3 length is 11 residues. CDR3 nucleotide sequence: TGTGCCAGCGGGGGGATTGATACGCAGTATTTT. Protein sequence: CASGGIDTQYF.

The chain carries TRBV11-2 and TRBJ2-3, with a tentative D call TRBD1 (6 bases). V was clipped by 5 bases and J by 2 bases, with 17 bases between them. The CDR3 spans 16 residues. Germline V gene data show CDR1 as SGHAT and CDR2 as FQNNGV. Here the CDR3 reads CASSLKGGGVTDTQYF. The CDR3 DNA is TGTGCCAGCAGCCTAAAAGGGGGTGGGGTCACAGATACGCAGTATTTT. Based on the CDR3 plus reference TRBV11-2 and TRBJ2-3, the full variable domain is EAGVAQSPRYKIIEKRQSVAFWCNPISGHATLYWYQQILGQGPKLLIQFQNNGVVDDSQLPKDRFSAERLKGVDSTLKIQPAKLEDSAVYLCASSLKGGGVTDTQYFGPGTRLTVL.

The CDR3 loop reads CASSYDRETEAFF. In DNA, the CDR3 is TGTGCCAGCAGCTACGACAGGGAAACTGAAGCTTTCTTT. The chain uses TRBV7-2 and TRBJ1-1; 7 bases align to TRBD1. This CDR3 region has 13 residues. V was pared by 4 bases and J by 5 bases, with 4 bases of the junction left unmatched. Per the germline V gene, CDR1 is SGHTA and CDR2 is FQGNSA.

This chain connects TRBV30 to TRBJ2-7, with 7 bases identical to TRBD1. This CDR3 spans 15 amino acids. V shed 1 base and J 2 bases; nucleotides not matched to a gene: 8. Germline lookup yields CDR1 GTSNPN and CDR2 SVGIG (reference sequence). The CDR3 region is CAWSAPWDSTYEQYF. CDR3 nucleotides: TGTGCCTGGAGTGCACCATGGGACAGTACCTACGAGCAGTACTTC.

This chain connects TRBV27 to TRBJ1-6, with no clear D. Germline V gene data show CDR1 as MNHEY and CDR2 as SMNVEV (reference sequence). V lost 7 bases, J lost 5 bases, and 6 bases lay in between. The CDR3 covers 12 residues. CDR3 sequence: CASKRNNSPLHF. The CDR3 DNA reads as TGTGCCAGCAAGCGGAATAATTCACCCCTCCACTTT.

The chain employs TRBV7-8 and TRBJ1-5, with 8 nucleotides matching TRBD1. The germline CDR1 and CDR2 sequences are SGHVS and FQNEAQ. The CDR3 extends over 14 amino acids. With 5 bases clipped from V and 6 bases from J, the junction kept 6 bases outside the gene matches. For the CDR3, the DNA is TGTGCCAGCAGCCCCGGACAGGGAGCTCAGCCCCAGCATTTT. It specifies CASSPGQGAQPQHF.

The chain combines TRBV5-1 with TRBJ2-7, with no clear D. The V gene's germline CDR1 is SGHRS and CDR2 YFSETQ. The CDR3 has 17 residues. Deletions cut 0 bases from V and 3 bases from J, with 19 bases between. CDR3 in amino acids: CASSLAPKDYSGYEQYF. The CDR3 nucleotides are TGCGCCAGCAGCTTGGCCCCCAAAGATTATAGTGGCTACGAGCAGTACTTC.

V usage is TRBV7-2 and J usage is TRBJ1-4; 8 nucleotides align to TRBD1. The CDR3 has 19 amino acids. The V segment lost 0 bases and the J segment 5 bases; nucleotides outside the gene matches: 14. Germline lookup yields CDR1 SGHTA and CDR2 FQGNSA. CDR3 sequence reads: CASSLAPRGQGAPNEKLFF. In DNA form, the CDR3 reads TGTGCCAGCAGCTTAGCCCCCCGTGGTCAGGGGGCCCCAAATGAAAAACTGTTTTTT.

J is TRBJ1-1 and V is TRBV27; 7 bases agree with TRBD1. This CDR3 has 14 residues. Per the germline V gene, CDR1 is MNHEY and CDR2 is SMNVEV (reference sequence). The J segment lost 0 bases and the V segment lost 7 bases, leaving 5 bases of the junction unmatched. DNA of the CDR3: TGTGCCAGCACTCGACAGGGCCTGAACACTGAAGCTTTCTTT. Protein sequence: CASTRQGLNTEAFF.

The V gene is TRBV19, the J gene TRBJ1-5; 8 nucleotides match TRBD1. Germline CDR1 reads LNHDA; CDR2 reads SQIVND (reference sequence). The CDR3 has 16 residues. The ends lost 8 bases at V and 3 bases at J; junction bases unmatched: 12. Written as DNA, the CDR3 is TGTGCCAGTGCGTTTTTACAGGGGGGAGACAATCAGCCCCAGCATTTT. Translation gives CASAFLQGGDNQPQHF.

The rearrangement uses TRBV27 and TRBJ1-5; weak D call: TRBD1 (5 bases). The germline V and J ends were trimmed by 3 bases and 7 bases, with 10 bases remaining between them. The CDR3 length is 13 residues. Germline loops: CDR1 MNHEY, CDR2 SMNVEV (reference sequence). Written as DNA, the CDR3 is TGTGCCAGCAGTTTCGATCGACAGCAGCCCCAGCATTTT. Residues: CASSFDRQQPQHF.